This TCR beta chain came from a study of cytomegalovirus exposure and HLA in healthy donors. The CDR3 length is 14 residues. CDR1 is MNHEY and CDR2 is SMNVEV in the germline V gene (reference sequence). The V and J ends lost 2 bases and 4 bases, in that order; junction bases with no gene match: 0. Points on this clone: The antigen is not known.

The PCR contained 60 Vbeta and 13 Jbeta primers. The data were produced by immunoSEQ multiplex PCR, yet TCRdb's version contains in-frame clones alone and is incomplete. Among roughly 71,000 clones listed, 60% to 75% were seen once. General study points: TRBV6-2, TRBV6-3 and some other V segments were unresolvable in 87-base-pair reads. CMV serostatus was the sole immune exposure information available. A prior analysis recorded that most TCR beta V segments were productive about 87% or about 30% of the time.

The chain links TRBV27 to TRBJ1-1; 11 bases line up with TRBD1. What was sequenced was PBMCs. The sequence came from a man aged 35 to 55 in good health and CMV-seropositive. The CDR3 sequence is CASSLGTGGTEAFF. CDR3 nucleotides: TGTGCCAGCAGTTTAGGGACAGGGGGCACTGAAGCTTTCTTT.